The 9 T cell receptor beta chains in this list originate from one sample, sequenced in a study of blood T cells in healthy people across ages. A sample-barcoded 5' primer and a J-beta primer mix were used in a second PCR of about 7 to 11 cycles. TCRdb used MiXCR to reprocess the 5' RACE reads, holding one entry per CDR3 protein. The data hold 730,000 or so distinct CDR3 sequences, with around 41% observed a single time. Specimen: blood. The receptors stem from a man aged 80 or over in good health.

This clonotype was picked up a small number of times. The CDR3 region is CASSVTGWSYNEQFF. CDR3 nucleotides: TGTGCCAGCAGCGTTACAGGGTGGAGCTACAATGAGCAGTTCTTC. The chain employs TRBV9 and TRBJ2-1, with D possibly being TRBD1 (6 bases). This CDR3 has 15 residues. Germline CDR1 is SGDLS and CDR2 is YYNGEE. The V end lost 2 bases, the J end lost 3 bases, and 12 bases lay between the germline ends.

This clonotype was seen a handful of times. The CDR3 reads CASSQEVQGLVNEQFF. CDR3 nucleotides: TGTGCCAGCAGCCAAGAGGTCCAGGGATTAGTGAATGAGCAGTTCTTC. V and J are TRBV4-2 and TRBJ2-1; tentative D call: TRBD1 (5 bases). CDR3 length: 16 residues. The germline V and J ends were trimmed by 0 bases and 7 bases, with 16 bases remaining between them. Germline V gene lookup returns CDR1 LGHNA and CDR2 YNFKEQ.

This clonotype was found many times. The J gene is TRBJ2-5, the V gene TRBV20-1, with D possibly being TRBD1 or TRBD2 (6 bases each). The CDR3 is made up of 16 amino acids. Germline CDR1 and CDR2: DFQATT and SNEGSKA (reference sequence). Trimming removed 5 bases at V and 0 bases at J, with 19 bases between. The DNA for the CDR3 is TGCAGTGCTCTCCCCGGGGGCGGAACGTACCAAGAGACCCAGTACTTC. It codes for CSALPGGGTYQETQYF.

This sequence joins TRBV7-2 and TRBJ1-4; D might be TRBD1 (6 bases). Germline CDR1 SGHTA, CDR2 FQGNSA. Trimming shortened V by 3 bases and J by 4 bases, and 9 bases separated the two germline ends. The CDR3 has 14 residues. The CDR3: CASSFGQYNEKLFF. The CDR3, as DNA: TGTGCCAGCAGCTTCGGACAGTATAATGAAAAACTGTTTTTT.

This clonotype was detected only a few times. The chain recombines TRBV5-4 with TRBJ2-5, with 9 bases that match TRBD2. The J call may not be correct, given that the DNA end is closer to TRBJ2-7. The V gene's germline CDR1 is SGHNT and CDR2 YYREEE (reference sequence). The CDR3 loop spans 15 amino acids. CDR3 bases: TGTGCCAGCAACCCCGGGACTAGCTCTATGGGCGAGCAGTACTTC. The encoded protein is CASNPGTSSMGEQYF.

This clonotype was seen a handful of times. The V call is TRBV4-3, the J call TRBJ2-6, with D tentatively TRBD1 or TRBD2 (6 bases each). This CDR3 spans 19 amino acids. Trimming removed 0 bases from V and 4 bases from J, with 19 bases in between. The germline gives CDR1 LGHNA, CDR2 YSLEER. DNA for the CDR3: TGCGCCAGCAGCCAAGAAACGCAGGGGAGGTATACCGGGGCCAACGTCCTGACTTTC. Translated: CASSQETQGRYTGANVLTF.

This clonotype was picked up many times. This chain links TRBV7-2 with TRBJ1-1; D is perhaps TRBD1 (5 bases). Per germline, CDR1 SGHTA and CDR2 FQGNSA. Trimming pared 1 base from V and 0 bases from J, leaving 12 bases between. This CDR3 is 16 amino acids long. This chain's CDR3 is CASSLDSGGMNTEAFF. As DNA, the CDR3 is TGTGCCAGCAGCTTAGATTCGGGGGGGATGAACACTGAAGCTTTCTTT. Full variable domain (rest looked up from reference TRBV7-2 and TRBJ1-1): GAGVSQSPSNKVTEKGKDVELRCDPISGHTALYWYRQSLGQGLEFLIYFQGNSAPDKSGLPSDRFSAERTGGSVSTLTIQRTQQEDSAVYLCASSLDSGGMNTEAFFGQGTRLTVV.

This clonotype came up once. Compared with germline, one end of the junction differs, possibly owing to a read error. The chain employs TRBV7-3 and TRBJ2-1; 14 bases agree with TRBD2. In germline, CDR1 is SGHTA, CDR2 FQGTGA. CDR3 size: 19 residues. The CDR3, as DNA: TGTGCCAGCAGCTTAAGGCCCCCCGGGACTAGCGGGAGTTACAATAAGCAGTTCTTC. It specifies CASSLRPPGTSGSYNKQFF.

Ten or more counts support this clonotype. The rearrangement links TRBV28 to TRBJ2-6; the D gene could be TRBD1 or TRBD2 (5 bases each). The CDR3 consists of 16 residues. Trimming stripped 0 bases from V and 0 bases from J, with 6 bases between. Germline CDR1 is MDHEN and CDR2 is SYDVKM. The CDR3, as DNA: TGTGCCAGCAGTTTATGGGGGGACTCTGGGGCCAACGTCCTGACTTTC. Its translation: CASSLWGDSGANVLTF.